The rows below give T cell receptor beta chains drawn from one sample of a study of human T cells and chemical hapten exposure. TCRdb reprocessed the RACE reads via MiXCR and lists one record per CDR3 protein. The sample records around 110,000 distinct CDR3 sequences, around 10% being singletons. Sequenced here: whole blood, sampled in connection with sensitization to the hapten diphenylcyclopropenone (DPC). Every receptor here comes from a woman aged 45-60 years with alopecia areata. Some clones in this sample may be carry-over from other donors' samples. The CDR3 runs from the conserved cysteine through the conserved F or W. D genes are given only for firm matches. Not all rows give a size; the values are once, few, many and, for expanded clones, a class.

>TRBV7-9|TRBJ1-5|NA|many
TGTGCCAGCAGCTTACTTGGAAGCAATCAGCCCCAGCATTTT
CASSLLGSNQPQHF
>TRBV28|TRBJ1-5|NA|few
TGTGCCACCCTAACTGGGCAGGGTAACAATCAGCCCCAGCATTTT
CATLTGQGNNQPQHF
>TRBV28|TRBJ2-7|NA|many
TGTGCCAGCGGGTTCTACGAGCAGTACTTC
CASGFYEQYF
>TRBV6-6|TRBJ1-1|NA|few
TGTGCCAGCAAGACCACAGGGAAGGGAGACACTGAAGCTTTCTTT
CASKTTGKGDTEAFF
>TRBV5-1|TRBJ1-1|NA|many
TGCGCCAGCAGCGTCGTTCAGGGTACTGAAGCTTTCTTT
CASSVVQGTEAFF
>TRBV28|TRBJ2-7|NA|many
TGTGCCAGCAGTTTGAGCCTCTACGAGCAGTACTTC
CASSLSLYEQYF
>TRBV12-3/TRBV12-4|TRBJ1-1|NA|many
TGTGCCAGCACTCATCGGAGACAGAACACTGAAGCTTTCTTT
CASTHRRQNTEAFF
>TRBV28|TRBJ1-1|NA|NA
TGTGCCAGCAGCCCCTTCAGGGAAAACACTGAAGCTTTCTTT
CASSPFRENTEAFF
>TRBV28|TRBJ2-1|NA|many
TGCGCTATCGGATCTACGGCCAATGAGCAGTTCTTC
CAIGSTANEQFF
>TRBV21-1|TRBJ2-7|NA|few
TGTGCCAGCAGCAAAGCCGGGACAGGTGACGAGCAGTACTTC
CASSKAGTGDEQYF
>TRBV11-2|TRBJ1-1|NA|few
TGTGCCAGCAGCCTCAATCTGAACACTGAAGCTTTCTTT
CASSLNLNTEAFF
>TRBV20-1|TRBJ2-7|TRBD2|few
TGCAGTGCTAAGACTAGCGGGTCTTCCTACGAGCAGTACTTC
CSAKTSGSSYEQYF
>TRBV5-1|TRBJ1-2|NA|NA
TGCGCCAGCGCCCCGGCGGCGTCTAACTATGGCTACACCTTC
CASAPAASNYGYTF
>TRBV5-1|TRBJ2-3|TRBD2|few
TGCGCCAGCTCTGGCGGGAGGGGGGCAGATACGCAGTATTTT
CASSGGRGADTQYF
>TRBV20-1|TRBJ1-5|NA|many
TGCAGTGCTAGAGATTTAGGTATCCGGGAATCCCGATCGGCGGTTCGGCCCCAGCATTTT
CSARDLGIRESRSAVRPQHF
>TRBV27|TRBJ2-7|TRBD2|few
TGTGCCAGCAAATTAGCGGGAGCCGCCTACGAGCAGTACTTC
CASKLAGAAYEQYF
>TRBV10-1|TRBJ2-2|NA|NA
TGCGCCAGCAGCGGGACGGACCTCGGGGAGCTGTTTTTT
CASSGTDLGELFF